The 20 T cell receptor beta chains presented below share a single source sample, sequenced in a study of PD-1 blockade in classical Hodgkin lymphoma. Libraries were prepared by immunoSEQ multiplex PCR; TCRdb keeps only in-frame clonotypes and omits some of them. Among some 20,000 clones, 76% were seen once, and the ten largest hold roughly 20%. Time point reported: cycle 4 day 1 (C4D1), after less than seven weeks of nivolumab. Every patient experienced relapse after autologous stem cell transplantation, and brentuximab vedotin exposure varied. The source was peripheral blood mononuclear cells (PBMCs), collected before the fourth cycle of nivolumab. The receptors come from a human donor with classical Hodgkin lymphoma.

The V call is TRBV15, the J call TRBJ2-5, with D perhaps matching TRBD1 or TRBD2 (6 bases each). Germline V CDR1 and CDR2: LNHNV, YYDKDF (reference sequence). V lost 1 base, J lost 5 bases, and 17 bases lay in between. There are 16 residues in the CDR3. CDR3 sequence: CATSRGYGGQGETQYF. The CDR3 DNA reads as TGTGCCACCAGCAGAGGTTACGGGGGTCAGGGGGAGACCCAGTACTTC.

This chain connects TRBV19 to TRBJ1-2; D is unresolved. The germline V gene encodes CDR1 LNHDA and CDR2 SQIVND (reference sequence). V was trimmed by 6 bases and J by 4 bases, leaving 18 bases between them. The CDR3 has 15 residues. In nucleotides, the CDR3 is TGTGCCAGTAGCGCCCTTTTTGGTGGGGTCTATGGCTACACCTTC. As protein: CASSALFGGVYGYTF.

This rearrangement joins TRBV19 to TRBJ2-7, with 13 positions matching TRBD2. Unmatched junction bases numbered 17, after V lost 3 bases and J lost 6 bases. In germline, CDR1 is LNHDA, CDR2 SQIVND (reference sequence). The length of the CDR3 is 19 residues. CDR3 coding DNA: TGTGCCAGTAGTATTCGAGGACTAGCGGGAGAGTCCCCTACAGGCGAGCAGTACTTC. Its protein is CASSIRGLAGESPTGEQYF.

The chain combines TRBV9 with TRBJ2-2, with D possibly being TRBD2 (6 bases). From germline, CDR1 is SGDLS and CDR2 YYNGEE. The length of the CDR3 is 20 residues. V lost 0 bases to trimming and J lost 0 bases, with 21 bases between them. Written as DNA, the CDR3 is TGTGCCAGCAGCGTAGTGGGAGGTCTTGACTCCTACGCGAACACCGGGGAGCTGTTTTTT. Its protein is CASSVVGGLDSYANTGELFF.

This clone was detected only a few times. The genes are TRBV10-3 and TRBJ2-1; TRBD2 matches 10 bases. Trimming cost V 5 bases and J 6 bases; bases outside gene matches: 7. Germline CDR1 is ENHRY and CDR2 is SYGVKD. The CDR3 extends over 15 amino acids. CDR3 nucleotide sequence: TGTGCCATCAGTACCGGGACTAGCGCGTCCAATGAGCAGTTCTTC. The encoded protein is CAISTGTSASNEQFF.

This chain links TRBV14 with TRBJ2-1; D is undetermined. Germline V lookup: CDR1 SGHDN, CDR2 FVKESK. CDR3 length equals 13 residues. V gave up 1 base and J gave up 6 bases, with 7 bases separating them. This CDR3 reads CASSQVAGNEQFF. The CDR3 DNA reads TGTGCCAGCAGCCAAGTTGCAGGCAATGAGCAGTTCTTC. Combining the CDR3 with reference TRBV14 and TRBJ2-1 gives the whole variable domain EAGVTQFPSHSVIEKGQTVTLRCDPISGHDNLYWYRRVMGKEIKFLLHFVKESKQDESGMPNNRFLAERTGGTYSTLKVQPAELEDSGVYFCASSQVAGNEQFFGPGTRLTVL.

The chain carries TRBV9 and TRBJ1-2, with TRBD1 matching over 7 bases. The CDR3 totals 16 residues. Germline-derived CDR1 and CDR2 are SGDLS and YYNGEE. With V trimmed by 3 bases and J by 8 bases, 16 bases remained unmatched. CDR3 in DNA: TGTGCCAGCAGCGAAGCCGGGGACAGAGGCGTGGAGGGCTACACCTTC. Encoded protein: CASSEAGDRGVEGYTF.

V and J are TRBV4-3 and TRBJ1-1; D unresolved. The CDR3 runs to 15 residues. Trimming stripped 1 base from V and 4 bases from J, with 13 bases between. Per germline, CDR1 LGHNA and CDR2 YSLEER. CDR3 loop: CASSQGIDFGTEAFF. In DNA, the CDR3 is TGCGCCAGCAGCCAAGGTATTGACTTCGGCACTGAAGCTTTCTTT.

The J gene is TRBJ1-1, the V gene TRBV6-6; D perhaps matches TRBD1 (6 bases). Trimming left V 6 bases short and J 0 bases short, with 17 bases between. The V gene's germline CDR1 is MNHNY and CDR2 SVGAGI (reference sequence). This CDR3 is 16 amino acids long. CDR3 sequence (DNA): TGTGCCAGCAGCATTGGACAGCCTACCATGAACACTGAAGCTTTCTTT. Encoded protein: CASSIGQPTMNTEAFF.

The chain recombines TRBV7-9 with TRBJ1-4; D call uncertain. CDR1 and CDR2 (germline): SEHNR, FQNEAQ (reference sequence). The CDR3 loop spans 12 amino acids. The germline V and J ends were trimmed by 8 bases and 8 bases, with 12 bases remaining between them. The CDR3 coding sequence is TGTGCCAGCTCCCAGAGTTGGGAAAAACTGTTTTTT. Translating it yields CASSQSWEKLFF. Drawing the rest from reference TRBV7-9 and TRBJ1-4, the complete variable domain is DTGVSQNPRHKITKRGQNVTFRCDPISEHNRLYWYRQTLGQGPEFLTYFQNEAQLEKSRLLSDRFSAERPKGSFSTLEIQRTEQGDSAMYLCASSQSWEKLFFGSGTQLSVL.

This sequence joins TRBV28 and TRBJ2-1, with 9 nucleotides matching TRBD2. Germline loops: CDR1 MDHEN, CDR2 SYDVKM. This CDR3 contains 13 residues. After removal of 6 bases from V and 10 bases from J, the junction contained 7 bases not matched to a gene. The CDR3 sequence is CASRRGGAGEQFF. The CDR3 coding sequence is TGTGCCAGCAGGCGGGGGGGAGCAGGAGAGCAGTTCTTC.

This clone was observed a few times. The rearrangement joins TRBV4-2 to TRBJ2-1; 8 nucleotides agree with TRBD2. The trim removed 5 bases at V and 5 bases at J, leaving 8 bases unmatched. This CDR3 region has 15 residues. The germline gives CDR1 LGHNA, CDR2 YNFKEQ. CDR3 amino acids: CASSLVAGYNNEQFF. CDR3 DNA: TGTGCCAGCAGCTTGGTAGCGGGGTACAACAATGAGCAGTTCTTC.

The CDR3 protein is CASSQEGGASYNEQFF. For the CDR3, the DNA is TGCGCCAGCAGCCAAGAGGGGGGGGCCTCCTACAATGAGCAGTTCTTC. V and J are TRBV4-3 and TRBJ2-1; possibly TRBD2 for D (7 bases). V was trimmed by 0 bases and J by 0 bases, leaving 9 bases between them. The CDR3 is made up of 16 amino acids. Germline V gives CDR1 LGHNA, CDR2 YSLEER.

This clone was recorded only once. V gene TRBV29-1 combines with J gene TRBJ1-4, with TRBD1 as a possible D gene (6 bases). Trimming stripped 4 bases from V and 3 bases from J, with 9 bases between. The germline V gene encodes CDR1 SQVTM and CDR2 ANQGSEA. This CDR3 contains 13 residues. CDR3 in DNA: TGCAGCGTTGCCAGGGGTGCTAATGAAAAACTGTTTTTT. Protein product: CSVARGANEKLFF.

The J gene is TRBJ2-7, the V gene TRBV30; 7 nucleotides line up with TRBD1. This CDR3 region has 14 residues. V was pared by 4 bases and J by 2 bases, with 8 bases of the junction left unmatched. Germline V CDR1 and CDR2: GTSNPN, SVGIG (reference sequence). The CDR3 region is CAWTSGRGTYEQYF. The DNA for the CDR3 is TGTGCCTGGACGAGCGGCAGGGGGACCTACGAGCAGTACTTC.

V gene TRBV10-1 combines with J gene TRBJ2-2; D is ambiguous. V shed 1 base and J shed 1 base, with 10 bases lying between them. Germline V gene lookup returns CDR1 WNHNN and CDR2 SYGVQD (reference sequence). The CDR3 contains 16 residues. This chain's CDR3 is CASSEYSAENTGELFF. CDR3 nucleotides: TGCGCCAGCAGTGAGTATTCGGCAGAGAACACCGGGGAGCTGTTTTTT.

This clone was picked up one time. This sequence joins TRBV27 and TRBJ2-7, with D possibly being TRBD1 or TRBD2 (6 bases each). Deletions cut 5 bases from V and 2 bases from J, with 19 bases between. This CDR3 is built from 16 residues. Germline loops: CDR1 MNHEY, CDR2 SMNVEV (reference sequence). This CDR3 reads CASSQLRGDTTYEQYV. In DNA form, the CDR3 reads TGTGCCAGCAGTCAGCTTAGGGGGGACACGACCTACGAGCAGTACGTC.

The J gene is TRBJ2-3, the V gene TRBV5-5; D is unclear. Between the trimmed V and J ends, which lost 4 bases and 3 bases, there was a span of 9 bases. The CDR3 runs 13 residues. Germline CDR1 reads SGHKS; CDR2 reads YYEKEE (reference sequence). The CDR3: CASSPLGTDTQYF. The CDR3 nucleotides are TGTGCCAGCAGCCCCCTAGGTACAGATACGCAGTATTTT.

The gene calls are TRBV5-4 and TRBJ1-1, with TRBD1 identical over 8 bases. The CDR3 spans 13 residues. V gave up 1 base and J gave up 4 bases; unmatched junction bases: 0. CDR1 is SGHNT, CDR2 YYREEE, per germline (reference sequence). The CDR3 reads CASSLTGGTEAFF. The CDR3 region has the DNA TGTGCCAGCAGCTTGACAGGGGGCACTGAAGCTTTCTTT.

V gene TRBV28 combines with J gene TRBJ2-1; a possible D gene is TRBD2 (5 bases). CDR1 is MDHEN and CDR2 is SYDVKM in the germline V gene. The CDR3 spans 17 residues. Trimming took off 2 bases at V and 8 bases at J, with 22 bases between the two ends. CDR3 in DNA: TGTGCCAGCAGTTTAAGGGTGGGCGGGCAGGTTGTCTATGAGCAGTTCTTC. Amino acids: CASSLRVGGQVVYEQFF. Supplemented by reference TRBV28 and TRBJ2-1, the full variable domain reads DVKVTQSSRYLVKRTGEKVFLECVQDMDHENMFWYRQDPGLGLRLIYFSYDVKMKEKGDIPEGYSVSREKKERFSLILESASTNQTSMYLCASSLRVGGQVVYEQFFGPGTRLTVL.